Each of the 6 T cell receptor beta chains below was sequenced from the same sample in a study of blood T cells in healthy people across ages (dated by TCRdb to between 2014 and 2016). Libraries were made using 5' RACE. The sequencing machine was an Illumina HiSeq 2500. A second PCR of about 7 to 12 cycles was run with a J-beta primer mix and a sample-barcoded 5' primer. TCRdb ran its own pipeline on the public reads, namely fastp trimming at Q25 and MiXCR clone calling, and kept in-frame beta chains. Each entry is one CDR3 protein sequence, shown with its most common DNA and genes. The sample contains fewer than 900,000 distinct CDR3 sequences, more than 40% of them found a single time. The biggest ten clones account for 20% of the sample. Sequencing input: blood. The source of these receptors is a woman aged 55-75 years in good health.

V and J are TRBV2 and TRBJ2-5; weak D call: TRBD2 (6 bases). The CDR3 loop spans 13 amino acids. From germline, CDR1 is SNHLY and CDR2 FYNNEI. V was cut by 5 bases and J by 11 bases, with 18 bases left in between. In nucleotides, the CDR3 is TGTGCCAGCAGTCCGGGACTGGAGGGAGAGCAGTACTTC. Protein product: CASSPGLEGEQYF. The full variable domain, its missing parts supplied by reference TRBV2 and TRBJ2-5, is EPEVTQTPSHQVTQMGQEVILRCVPISNHLYFYWYRQILGQKVEFLVSFYNNEISEKSEIFDDQFSVERPDGSNFTLKIRSTKLEDSAMYFCASSPGLEGEQYFGPGTRLLVL.

The chain carries TRBV10-3 and TRBJ2-2; D is possibly TRBD1 or TRBD2 (5 bases each). CDR3 length equals 17 residues. The germline CDR1 and CDR2 sequences are ENHRY and SYGVKD. The V end was cut by 4 bases, the J end by 2 bases, with 17 bases between. The CDR3 bases are TGTGCCATCAGTGCGCTAGGGACGGACCAAAACACCGGGGAGCTGTTTTTT. Amino acid sequence: CAISALGTDQNTGELFF.

This clonotype was seen more than once but under ten times. The chain employs TRBV20-1 and TRBJ2-3; 12 nucleotides line up with TRBD2. V trimming: 3 bases; J trimming: 0 bases; junction bases outside the gene matches: 4. Germline CDR1 is DFQATT and CDR2 is SNEGSKA (reference sequence). CDR3 length: 16 residues. The CDR3 DNA sequence: TGCAGTGCTAGCGGCGGACTAGCGGGGAGCACAGATACGCAGTATTTT. It yields the protein CSASGGLAGSTDTQYF.

This clonotype was seen a few times. This rearrangement joins TRBV20-1 to TRBJ1-4, with D possibly being TRBD1 (6 bases). Germline V gene lookup returns CDR1 DFQATT and CDR2 SNEGSKA (reference sequence). The CDR3 contains 14 residues. With 6 bases removed from V and 0 bases from J, the gap between germline ends came to 11 bases. The CDR3 reads CSAPDRSTNEKLFF. CDR3 DNA sequence: TGCAGTGCCCCTGACAGGTCAACTAATGAAAAACTGTTTTTT.

V gene TRBV7-2 combines with J gene TRBJ1-1, with D possibly TRBD1 on 6 matching bases. CDR3 length: 16 amino acids. CDR1 is SGHTA, CDR2 FQGNSA, per germline. Trimming removed 8 bases from V and 1 base from J, with 20 bases in between. CDR3 coding DNA: TGTGCCAGCCGCCGAGGGGGTTTCCAAGAGAACACTGAAGCTTTCTTT. Protein sequence: CASRRGGFQENTEAFF.

This clonotype has more than one count but fewer than ten. This chain connects TRBV20-1 to TRBJ1-1, with TRBD1 matching over 11 bases. V shed 6 bases and J 5 bases; nucleotides not matched to a gene: 8. CDR3 size: 14 residues. Germline CDR1 DFQATT, CDR2 SNEGSKA (reference sequence). The CDR3 region has the DNA TGCAGTGCAGATAAGGGACAGGGGGTAACTGAAGCTTTCTTT. This translates into CSADKGQGVTEAFF.